The text below deals with one TCR beta chain. Antigen unknown. V shed 5 bases and J 2 bases; nucleotides not matched to a gene: 12. CDR1 is MDHEN and CDR2 is SYDVKM in the germline V gene. This CDR3 comprises 18 residues. The repertoire was sequenced with immunoSEQ multiplex PCR; TCRdb's copy has only in-frame clones and lacks some. The sample holds approximately 150,000 clones; approximately 72% are singletons and the top ten take 9.2%. The data were taken from a study of PD-1 blockade in classical Hodgkin lymphoma. Study-level findings and limits: Individuals who commenced nivolumab within less than 1 year of ASCT were excluded. Baseline diversity was lower in partial responders and progressors than complete responders.

Relapse was seen in all patients after autologous stem cell transplantation, and brentuximab vedotin exposure was variable. Complete response, partial response or progressive disease was recorded as best response. This chain links TRBV28 with TRBJ2-5; 12 positions agree with TRBD1. This sequence was found in a human donor with classical Hodgkin lymphoma. The sequenced sample was peripheral blood mononuclear cells (PBMCs), obtained before the second cycle of nivolumab. CDR3 DNA: TGTGCCAGCAGTCCGCGTTATCGGGACAGGGGGCTTCAAGAGACCCAGTACTTC. Its translation is CASSPRYRDRGLQETQYF.